This passage covers 28 T cell receptor beta chains from one sample sequenced in a study of T cell responses to AZD1222 COVID-19 vaccine. The method was immunoSEQ multiplex PCR; TCRdb's version includes in-frame clones alone and lacks a portion of them. Among 120,000 to 150,000 clones listed, around 88% were seen once. The material sequenced was peripheral blood, taken on day 0 of MenACWY control vaccination. The receptors stem from an adult in good health.

This chain connects TRBV5-5 to TRBJ1-1; D is unresolved. V was pared by 3 bases and J by 5 bases, with 11 bases between. CDR1 SGHKS and CDR2 YYEKEE come from the germline V gene (reference sequence). This CDR3 is 13 amino acids long. CDR3 region: CASSWDTRTEAFF. CDR3 nucleotide sequence: TGTGCCAGCAGCTGGGATACAAGGACTGAAGCTTTCTTT.

The chain joins TRBV4-1 to TRBJ1-2; the match to TRBD1 covers 7 bases. The ends lost 4 bases at V and 1 base at J; junction bases unmatched: 6. CDR1 MGHRA and CDR2 YSYEKL come from the germline V gene. The CDR3 covers 15 residues. The DNA for the CDR3 is TGCGCCAGCAGCCGGAGGTCAGGGGGTAACTATGGCTACACCTTC. Its translation is CASSRRSGGNYGYTF.

This chain uses TRBV29-1 with TRBJ2-2; no clear D gene. Trimming removed 4 bases at V and 0 bases at J, with 9 bases between. Looked up from germline, CDR1 is SQVTM and CDR2 is ANQGSEA. This CDR3 contains 14 residues. CDR3 bases: TGCAGCGTTGTCGGAAACGCGAACACCGGGGAGCTGTTTTTT. It translates to CSVVGNANTGELFF.

The chain combines TRBV6-6 with TRBJ1-3, with TRBD1 as a possible D gene (5 bases). The CDR3 consists of 14 residues. Germline V gene sequence: CDR1 MNHNY, CDR2 SVGAGI (reference sequence). Trimming removed 5 bases at V and 1 base at J, with 9 bases between. The CDR3 DNA reads TGTGCCAGCAGTCCCTCAGGGTCTGGAAACACCATATATTTT. This gives the protein CASSPSGSGNTIYF.

The chain joins TRBV6-1 to TRBJ1-2, with a weak D call TRBD1 (5 bases). The ends were cut back, 2 bases at V and 0 bases at J, with 13 bases in the middle. The CDR3 runs to 16 residues. Germline CDR1 is MNHNS and CDR2 is SASEGT. CDR3 DNA sequence: TGTGCCAGCAGTGAACAGTGGGGGGAACCTAACTATGGCTACACCTTC. Amino acids: CASSEQWGEPNYGYTF.

J is TRBJ1-5 and V is TRBV19; D ambiguous. Trimming removed 3 bases at V and 3 bases at J, with 12 bases between. The germline V gene has CDR1 LNHDA and CDR2 SQIVND (reference sequence). The CDR3 is 15 residues long. The CDR3 protein is CASSIGEGPNQPQHF. CDR3 in DNA: TGTGCCAGTAGTATCGGCGAAGGTCCCAATCAGCCCCAGCATTTT.

The chain recombines TRBV10-3 with TRBJ1-6; D gene uncertain. The CDR3 contains 15 residues. V was trimmed by 3 bases and J by 9 bases, leaving 15 bases between them. The germline V gene encodes CDR1 ENHRY and CDR2 SYGVKD. The CDR3 sequence: CAISDPAPNGSPLHF. CDR3 coding DNA: TGTGCCATCAGTGACCCGGCCCCGAACGGTTCACCCCTCCACTTT.

The J gene is TRBJ1-2, the V gene TRBV29-1; tentatively, D is TRBD1 (6 bases). Trimming removed 7 bases at V and 7 bases at J, with 16 bases between. This CDR3 has 12 amino acids. Germline CDR1 SQVTM, CDR2 ANQGSEA. In nucleotides, the CDR3 is TGCAGCGCCGAAACGGGGGCCGGTGGCTACACCTTC. Protein product: CSAETGAGGYTF. Based on the CDR3 plus reference TRBV29-1 and TRBJ1-2, the full variable domain is SAVISQKPSRDICQRGTSLTIQCQVDSQVTMMFWYRQQPGQSLTLIATANQGSEATYESGFVIDKFPISRPNLTFSTLTVSNMSPEDSSIYLCSAETGAGGYTFGSGTRLTVV.

The genes are TRBV7-9 and TRBJ2-3; 11 bases agree with TRBD1. V shed 8 bases, J shed 3 bases, and the junction held 4 bases outside the gene matches. Looked up from germline, CDR1 is SEHNR and CDR2 is FQNEAQ (reference sequence). The CDR3 loop spans 14 amino acids. CDR3 sequence: CASGGDRGTDTQYF. The CDR3 DNA sequence: TGTGCCAGCGGAGGGGACAGGGGGACAGATACGCAGTATTTT.

The J gene is TRBJ2-1, the V gene TRBV7-8, with D possibly being TRBD1 (5 bases). Trimming stripped 1 base from V and 8 bases from J, with 18 bases between. Looked up from germline, CDR1 is SGHVS and CDR2 is FQNEAQ. The CDR3 consists of 16 residues. The CDR3 DNA is TGTGCCAGCAGCTTAGTATGGGGCAGGGTCTTGGATGAGCAGTTCTTC. This sequence encodes CASSLVWGRVLDEQFF.

This chain links TRBV4-1 with TRBJ1-1; D unresolved. CDR1 and CDR2 from the germline V gene are MGHRA and YSYEKL. Trimming removed 0 bases from V and 2 bases from J, with 13 bases in between. There are 16 residues in the CDR3. CDR3 sequence (DNA): TGCGCCAGCAGCCAAGAGGTGCCAGGAGGAAACACTGAAGCTTTCTTT. This codes for CASSQEVPGGNTEAFF.

J is TRBJ2-1 and V is TRBV7-9; 9 nucleotides agree with TRBD2. This CDR3 spans 15 amino acids. The trim removed 2 bases at V and 5 bases at J, leaving 4 bases unmatched. Germline V gene data show CDR1 as SEHNR and CDR2 as FQNEAQ (reference sequence). The CDR3 DNA is TGTGCCAGCAGCTTAACAGCGGGGGGTCACAATGAGCAGTTCTTC. Translation: CASSLTAGGHNEQFF.

J is TRBJ2-3 and V is TRBV5-1; 13 bases map to TRBD2. V lost 0 bases to trimming and J lost 5 bases; unmatched junction nucleotides: 3. Germline loops: CDR1 SGHRS, CDR2 YFSETQ. The CDR3 sequence is 16 residues long. CDR3 bases: TGCGCCAGCAGCTTGGAACTAGCGGGAGGGTTAGATACGCAGTATTTT. It is translated as CASSLELAGGLDTQYF.

The chain employs TRBV2 and TRBJ1-2, with TRBD1 matching 10 bases. Germline CDR1 SNHLY, CDR2 FYNNEI. This CDR3 has 15 amino acids. V gave up 6 bases and J gave up 7 bases; unmatched junction bases: 11. CDR3 in DNA: TGTGCCAGCAGGAATCGACAGGGGGCCCTCGGTGGCTACACCTTC. It yields the protein CASRNRQGALGGYTF.

V gene TRBV7-3 combines with J gene TRBJ1-1; D unclear. CDR3 length: 13 amino acids. Germline V CDR1 and CDR2: SGHTA, FQGTGA. Deletions cut 5 bases from V and 0 bases from J, with 7 bases between. CDR3 region: CASSPLLNTEAFF. CDR3 nucleotides: TGTGCCAGCAGCCCGTTATTGAACACTGAAGCTTTCTTT. The full variable domain, completed using reference TRBV7-3 and TRBJ1-1, is GAGVSQTPSNKVTEKGKYVELRCDPISGHTALYWYRQSLGQGPEFLIYFQGTGAADDSGLPNDRFFAVRPEGSVSTLKIQRTERGDSAVYLCASSPLLNTEAFFGQGTRLTVV.

V usage is TRBV9 and J usage is TRBJ1-2; perhaps TRBD1 as D (6 bases). Trimming shortened V by 3 bases and J by 7 bases, and 13 bases separated the two germline ends. CDR1 and CDR2 (germline): SGDLS, YYNGEE. This CDR3 has 13 amino acids. CDR3: CASSATGTGGYTF. The CDR3 DNA is TGTGCCAGCAGCGCAACAGGGACGGGTGGCTACACCTTC.

This chain joins TRBV5-1 and TRBJ1-2; D uncertain. Trimming cost V 2 bases and J 2 bases, with 13 bases left between them. This CDR3 is built from 15 residues. The germline V gene encodes CDR1 SGHRS and CDR2 YFSETQ. The CDR3 region has the DNA TGCGCCAGCAGCTTAAGTCAGGAACTAAACTATGGCTACACCTTC. It yields the protein CASSLSQELNYGYTF.

The gene calls are TRBV7-2 and TRBJ2-3; 12 bases map to TRBD2. This CDR3 is 16 amino acids long. V lost 5 bases, J lost 4 bases, and 7 bases stayed unmatched. CDR1 and CDR2 (germline): SGHTA, FQGNSA. The CDR3 sequence is CASSGGLAGRADTQYF. The CDR3 DNA sequence: TGTGCCAGCAGCGGAGGACTAGCGGGAAGGGCAGATACGCAGTATTTT.

The rearrangement links TRBV19 to TRBJ2-3; 7 bases match TRBD2. CDR1 and CDR2 (germline): LNHDA, SQIVND (reference sequence). This CDR3 is 16 amino acids long. V lost 6 bases, J lost 3 bases, and 12 bases stayed unmatched. The CDR3 region has the DNA TGTGCCAGTAGCCACCTTGCGCTAGCGGAAACAGATACGCAGTATTTT. Amino acid sequence: CASSHLALAETDTQYF.

The genes are TRBV6-5 and TRBJ1-1, with D possibly TRBD1 on 5 matching bases. CDR3 size: 14 residues. Trimming took off 7 bases at V and 5 bases at J, with 17 bases between the two ends. CDR1 and CDR2 from the germline V gene are MNHEY and SVGAGI. CDR3 nucleotide sequence: TGTGCCAGCATCGTAAGGGGTGGTACGACTGAAGCTTTCTTT. Amino acids: CASIVRGGTTEAFF.

This clone was recorded once. J is TRBJ1-1 and V is TRBV28; D ambiguous. The CDR3 loop spans 15 amino acids. Germline CDR1 reads MDHEN; CDR2 reads SYDVKM. The V end was cut by 4 bases, the J end by 0 bases, with 12 bases between. The CDR3 sequence: CASSSLDRVNTEAFF. The DNA of the CDR3 is TGTGCCAGCAGTTCCCTTGACCGAGTGAACACTGAAGCTTTCTTT.

This clone was seen once. The chain joins TRBV4-1 to TRBJ2-5, with TRBD1 matching 9 bases. The V gene end was trimmed by 5 bases and the J gene end by 1 base; junction bases not matched to a gene: 8. Germline values: CDR1 MGHRA, CDR2 YSYEKL. The CDR3 covers 16 residues. This CDR3 reads CASSEGDRGGQETQYF. For the CDR3, the DNA is TGCGCCAGCAGCGAAGGCGACAGGGGGGGCCAAGAGACCCAGTACTTC.

The chain employs TRBV15 and TRBJ2-2; D uncertain. Germline V gene lookup returns CDR1 LNHNV and CDR2 YYDKDF (reference sequence). V was cut by 0 bases and J by 4 bases, with 12 bases left in between. The CDR3 extends over 16 amino acids. CDR3 sequence (DNA): TGTGCCACCAGCAGAGATATCCTGCGAAGCACCGGGGAGCTGTTTTTT. Protein: CATSRDILRSTGELFF.

The gene calls are TRBV23-1 and TRBJ2-3, with a possible D match to TRBD2 (6 bases). TRBV23-1 is an open reading frame whose function is uncertain. V was shortened by 2 bases and J by 3 bases, with 9 bases between the two germline ends. CDR3 length equals 14 residues. The CDR3, as DNA: TGCGCCAGCAGTCAAACGGGGGTAACAGATACGCAGTATTTT. It yields the protein CASSQTGVTDTQYF.

This clone is a singleton in its sample. The rearrangement uses TRBV9 and TRBJ1-1, with D possibly TRBD1 on 6 matching bases. Trimming stripped 3 bases from V and 1 base from J, with 16 bases between. CDR1 is SGDLS and CDR2 is YYNGEE in the germline V gene. This CDR3 has 16 amino acids. CDR3: CASSEGGFEGNTEAFF. The CDR3, as DNA: TGTGCCAGCAGCGAGGGGGGGTTCGAAGGGAACACTGAAGCTTTCTTT.

CDR3 coding DNA: TGTGCCAGCAGTCCATGGAGGGGGGCGAACACTGAAGCTTTCTTT. Residues: CASSPWRGANTEAFF. The chain links TRBV5-8 to TRBJ1-1, with a weak D call TRBD1 (6 bases). The CDR3 sequence is 15 residues long. V lost 5 bases to trimming and J lost 1 base, with 15 bases between them. Germline assignment: CDR1 SGHTS and CDR2 YDEGEE.

The V gene is TRBV7-9, the J gene TRBJ1-2; D might be TRBD1 (6 bases). Germline loops: CDR1 SEHNR, CDR2 FQNEAQ (reference sequence). V was shortened by 3 bases and J by 6 bases, with 14 bases between the two germline ends. The CDR3 contains 14 residues. CDR3 amino acids: CASSFTTQGDGYTF. In nucleotides, the CDR3 is TGTGCCAGCAGCTTTACTACACAGGGCGATGGCTACACCTTC.

The rearrangement joins TRBV5-1 to TRBJ2-2; 7 bases are a match to TRBD2. This CDR3 has 16 residues. Looked up from germline, CDR1 is SGHRS and CDR2 is YFSETQ. Losses at the gene ends were 4 bases for V and 6 bases for J; bases not matched to a gene: 12. CDR3 sequence: CASSPPGRGIAGELFF. In DNA form, the CDR3 reads TGCGCCAGCAGCCCGCCCGGGCGGGGGATCGCCGGGGAGCTGTTTTTT.